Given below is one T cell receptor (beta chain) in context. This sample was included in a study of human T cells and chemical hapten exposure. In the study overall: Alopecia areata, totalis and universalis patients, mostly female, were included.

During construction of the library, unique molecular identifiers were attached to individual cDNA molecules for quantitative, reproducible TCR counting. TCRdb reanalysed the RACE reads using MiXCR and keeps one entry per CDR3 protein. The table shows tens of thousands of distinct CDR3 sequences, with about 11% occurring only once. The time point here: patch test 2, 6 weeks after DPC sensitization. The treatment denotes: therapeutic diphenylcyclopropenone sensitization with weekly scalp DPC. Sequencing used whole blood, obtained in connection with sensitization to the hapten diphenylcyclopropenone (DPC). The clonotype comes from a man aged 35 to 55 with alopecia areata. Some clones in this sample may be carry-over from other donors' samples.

CDR3 coding DNA: TGTGCCACCAGTGATCCGACAGGGGGAAAGACTGAAGCTTTCTTT. Its translation is CATSDPTGGKTEAFF. The chain has TRBV24-1 and TRBJ1-1; 9 positions match TRBD1. In germline, CDR1 is KGHDR, CDR2 SFDVKD. V was pared by 3 bases and J by 5 bases, with 6 bases of the junction left unmatched. This CDR3 comprises 15 residues.